These 17 T cell receptor beta chains were sequenced from one sample in a study of blood T cell repertoires in COVID-19. Generated by immunoSEQ multiplex PCR, the TCRdb table keeps only in-frame clones and is missing some. Of approximately 90,000 clones in the sample, about nine tenths were seen once. The material sequenced was peripheral blood. All receptors derive from a man aged 60 to 69 with acute or convalescent COVID-19.

The V call is TRBV3-1 (or the pseudogene TRBV3-2), the J call TRBJ1-3; D not resolved. CDR3 size: 14 residues. V was clipped by 0 bases and J by 5 bases, with 8 bases between them. The germline V gene encodes CDR1 LGHDT and CDR2 YNNKEL (reference sequence). DNA of the CDR3: TGTGCCAGCAGCCAAGACCTCACAAGAAACACCATATATTTT. It yields the protein CASSQDLTRNTIYF.

The V call is TRBV7-8, the J call TRBJ1-1; 8 bases agree with TRBD1. CDR1 and CDR2 (germline): SGHVS, FQNEAQ. J lost 5 bases, V lost 5 bases, and 10 bases had no gene match. This CDR3 comprises 15 residues. CDR3 in amino acids: CASSKTDRARTEAFF. The CDR3 DNA reads as TGTGCCAGCAGCAAAACGGACAGGGCGAGGACTGAAGCTTTCTTT.

V is TRBV5-5 and J is TRBJ1-1; 9 nucleotides agree with TRBD1. This CDR3 is 15 amino acids long. With 5 bases clipped from V and 1 base from J, the junction kept 6 bases outside the gene matches. Germline lookup yields CDR1 SGHKS and CDR2 YYEKEE (reference sequence). CDR3 sequence: CASRSQQGANTEAFF. The CDR3 DNA reads as TGTGCCAGCAGAAGTCAACAGGGGGCGAACACTGAAGCTTTCTTT.

The V and J genes are TRBV5-1 and TRBJ2-3, with D tentatively TRBD1 (6 bases). Trimming stripped 0 bases from V and 2 bases from J, with 10 bases between. This CDR3 comprises 15 residues. Germline V gene data show CDR1 as SGHRS and CDR2 as YFSETQ. This CDR3 reads CASSLVGTITDTQYF. The CDR3 nucleotides are TGCGCCAGCAGCTTGGTAGGGACAATCACAGATACGCAGTATTTT. The full variable domain, rest sourced from reference TRBV5-1 and TRBJ2-3, is KAGVTQTPRYLIKTRGQQVTLSCSPISGHRSVSWYQQTPGQGLQFLFEYFSETQRNKGNFPGRFSGRQFSNSRSEMNVSTLELGDSALYLCASSLVGTITDTQYFGPGTRLTVL.

This sequence joins TRBV29-1 and TRBJ2-7; unclear D gene. The CDR3 loop spans 13 amino acids. CDR1 is SQVTM and CDR2 is ANQGSEA in the germline V gene. The V gene lost 6 bases and the J gene lost 3 bases, with 15 bases spanning the gap. The CDR3 sequence: CSVAPGSIYEQYF. The CDR3 DNA sequence: TGCAGCGTGGCTCCCGGGTCCATCTACGAGCAGTACTTC.

This chain joins TRBV29-1 and TRBJ1-1; D possibly corresponds to TRBD1 (5 bases). The CDR3 covers 13 residues. Germline CDR1 is SQVTM and CDR2 is ANQGSEA. The germline V and J ends were trimmed by 7 bases and 1 base, with 13 bases remaining between them. The CDR3 nucleotides read TGCAGCGCGGGACGACTCTCGAACACTGAAGCTTTCTTT. It yields the protein CSAGRLSNTEAFF.

V and J are TRBV2 and TRBJ2-1; D is unclear. V lost 9 bases and J lost 0, with 12 bases in between. The germline gives CDR1 SNHLY, CDR2 FYNNEI. This CDR3 has 14 residues. As DNA, the CDR3 is TGTGCCAGTAATCCCTTGAGCTCCTACAATGAGCAGTTCTTC. Amino acid sequence: CASNPLSSYNEQFF.

The chain uses TRBV7-2 and TRBJ1-5; 7 bases line up with TRBD1. Losses at the gene ends were 4 bases for V and 5 bases for J; bases not matched to a gene: 8. The CDR3 runs 15 residues. Germline assignment: CDR1 SGHTA and CDR2 FQGNSA. The CDR3 DNA follows: TGTGCCAGCAGCTCCGGACAGGTTAAAGATCAGCCCCAGCATTTT. Translated, it gives CASSSGQVKDQPQHF.

This rearrangement joins TRBV18 to TRBJ1-1, with 9 bases that match TRBD1. Per germline, CDR1 KGHSH and CDR2 LQKENI. V shed 3 bases, J shed 0 bases, and the junction held 2 bases outside the gene matches. The CDR3 extends over 15 amino acids. CDR3 protein: CASSPRDRVNTEAFF. CDR3 nucleotide sequence: TGTGCCAGCTCACCCCGGGACAGGGTGAACACTGAAGCTTTCTTT.

The chain's CDR3 is CASSVDTGFTDTQYF. In nucleotides, the CDR3 is TGTGCCAGCAGCGTAGATACAGGGTTCACAGATACGCAGTATTTT. This rearrangement joins TRBV9 to TRBJ2-3; D is possibly TRBD1 (6 bases). Germline lookup yields CDR1 SGDLS and CDR2 YYNGEE. CDR3 length equals 15 residues. Trimming took 0 bases from V and 2 from J, leaving 10 bases between them.

V gene TRBV6-5 combines with J gene TRBJ2-7, with TRBD2 identical over 11 bases. V trimming: 6 bases; J trimming: 3 bases; junction bases outside the gene matches: 7. This CDR3 comprises 15 residues. Germline CDR1 reads MNHEY; CDR2 reads SVGAGI. The CDR3 here is CASRPGTSGSYEQYF. The CDR3 nucleotides read TGTGCCAGCAGACCGGGCACTAGCGGGAGCTACGAGCAGTACTTC.

The chain combines TRBV10-3 with TRBJ1-1; no clear D gene. CDR1 and CDR2 (germline): ENHRY, SYGVKD. V lost 4 bases and J 6 bases, leaving 9 bases between the germline ends. This CDR3 comprises 12 residues. The CDR3 loop reads CAISGTAAEAFF. CDR3 nucleotide sequence: TGTGCCATCAGTGGTACGGCGGCTGAAGCTTTCTTT.

This chain joins TRBV18 and TRBJ1-5; D is possibly TRBD1 (5 bases). V was pared by 6 bases and J by 2 bases, with 17 bases between. Germline CDR1 and CDR2: KGHSH and LQKENI. The CDR3 sequence is 16 residues long. CDR3 bases: TGTGCCAGCTCCGTCCTCCGGGGGAATGGCAATCAGCCCCAGCATTTT. Translating gives CASSVLRGNGNQPQHF.

As for this clone: Within the sample, other DNA sequences also encode this same CDR3. The chain has TRBV6-5 and TRBJ1-2; possibly TRBD1 for D (6 bases). This CDR3 spans 14 amino acids. Germline V gene data show CDR1 as MNHEY and CDR2 as SVGAGI. Trimming pared 2 bases from V and 2 bases from J, leaving 9 bases between. The CDR3 is CASSYRGQNYGYTF. The CDR3 region has the DNA TGTGCCAGCAGTTACCGTGGACAGAACTATGGCTACACCTTC.

The V and J genes are TRBV4-1 and TRBJ1-5; no clear D gene. There are 16 residues in the CDR3. The V end lost 4 bases, the J end lost 5 bases, and 18 bases lay between the germline ends. Germline assignment: CDR1 MGHRA and CDR2 YSYEKL. The CDR3 DNA reads TGCGCCAGCAGCCTAAGAGGGAACGCCTTGCATCAGCCCCAGCATTTT. Its translation: CASSLRGNALHQPQHF.

The genes are TRBV19 and TRBJ1-2; D is ambiguous. V lost 0 bases and J 0 bases, leaving 11 bases between the germline ends. CDR1 is LNHDA, CDR2 SQIVND, per germline (reference sequence). This CDR3 has 16 amino acids. CDR3 protein: CASSIEGGPANYGYTF. The CDR3 nucleotides are TGTGCCAGTAGTATAGAAGGAGGTCCTGCTAACTATGGCTACACCTTC.

This clone came up once. CDR3 loop: CASAPDSVEQYV. The CDR3 coding sequence is TGTGCCAGCGCCCCTGACAGTGTGGAGCAGTACGTC. The chain joins TRBV7-8 to TRBJ2-7; possible D gene TRBD1, 5 bases. V lost 8 bases and J lost 7, with 15 bases in between. CDR1 and CDR2 (germline): SGHVS, FQNEAQ. The CDR3 covers 12 residues.